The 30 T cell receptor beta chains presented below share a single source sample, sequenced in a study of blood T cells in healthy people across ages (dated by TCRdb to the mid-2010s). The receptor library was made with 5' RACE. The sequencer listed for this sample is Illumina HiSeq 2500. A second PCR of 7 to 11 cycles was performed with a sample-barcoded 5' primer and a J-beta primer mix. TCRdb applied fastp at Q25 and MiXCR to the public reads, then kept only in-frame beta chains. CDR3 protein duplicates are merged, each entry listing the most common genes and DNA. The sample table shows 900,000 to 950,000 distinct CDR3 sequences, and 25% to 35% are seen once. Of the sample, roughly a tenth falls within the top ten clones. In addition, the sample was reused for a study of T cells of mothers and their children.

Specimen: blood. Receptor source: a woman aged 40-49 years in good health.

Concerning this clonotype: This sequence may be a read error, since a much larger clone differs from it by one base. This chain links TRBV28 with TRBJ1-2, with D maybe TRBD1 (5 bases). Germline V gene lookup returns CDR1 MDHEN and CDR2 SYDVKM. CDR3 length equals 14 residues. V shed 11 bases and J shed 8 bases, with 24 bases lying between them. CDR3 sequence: CAGILRGRFYGYTF. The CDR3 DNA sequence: TGTGCCGGCATCCTGAGGGGCCGATTCTACGGCTACACCTTC.

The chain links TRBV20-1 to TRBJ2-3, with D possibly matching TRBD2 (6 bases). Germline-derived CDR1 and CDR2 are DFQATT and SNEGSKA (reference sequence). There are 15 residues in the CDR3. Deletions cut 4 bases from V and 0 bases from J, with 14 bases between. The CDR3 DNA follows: TGCAGTGCTACCCTCCGGGACTGGAGCACAGATACGCAGTATTTT. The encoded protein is CSATLRDWSTDTQYF.

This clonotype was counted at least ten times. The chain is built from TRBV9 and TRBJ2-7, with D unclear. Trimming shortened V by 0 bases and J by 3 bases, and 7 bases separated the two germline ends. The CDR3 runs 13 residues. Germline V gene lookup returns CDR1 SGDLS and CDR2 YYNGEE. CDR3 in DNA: TGTGCCAGCAGCGTAGCACAGAACTACGAGCAGTACTTC. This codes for CASSVAQNYEQYF. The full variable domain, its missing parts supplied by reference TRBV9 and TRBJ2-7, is DSGVTQTPKHLITATGQRVTLRCSPRSGDLSVYWYQQSLDQGLQFLIQYYNGEERAKGNILERFSAQQFPDLHSELNLSSLELGDSALYFCASSVAQNYEQYFGPGTRLTVT.

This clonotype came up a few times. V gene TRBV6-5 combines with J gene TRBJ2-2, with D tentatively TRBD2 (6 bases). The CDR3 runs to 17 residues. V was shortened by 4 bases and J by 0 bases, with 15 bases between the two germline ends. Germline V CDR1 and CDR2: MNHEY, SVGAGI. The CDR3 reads CASSSPLVAANTGELFF. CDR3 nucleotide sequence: TGTGCCAGCAGTTCGCCTTTAGTAGCGGCGAACACCGGGGAGCTGTTTTTT.

CDR3 nucleotides: TGTGCCACCAGCAGGGAAACAGGGGATACCTATGGCTACACCTTC. This translates into CATSRETGDTYGYTF. The chain links TRBV15 to TRBJ1-2; 7 bases line up with TRBD1. This CDR3 comprises 15 residues. V lost 3 bases and J lost 4; bases outside the gene matches: 8. Germline V gene sequence: CDR1 LNHNV, CDR2 YYDKDF (reference sequence).

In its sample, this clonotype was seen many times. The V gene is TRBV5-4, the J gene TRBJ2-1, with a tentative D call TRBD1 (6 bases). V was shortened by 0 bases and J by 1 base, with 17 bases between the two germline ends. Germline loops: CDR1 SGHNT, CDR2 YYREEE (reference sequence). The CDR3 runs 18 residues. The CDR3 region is CASSLGVTGKGSYNEQFF. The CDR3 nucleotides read TGTGCCAGCAGCTTGGGCGTAACAGGGAAAGGGTCCTACAATGAGCAGTTCTTC. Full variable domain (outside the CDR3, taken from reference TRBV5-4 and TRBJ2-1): ETGVTQSPTHLIKTRGQQVTLRCSSQSGHNTVSWYQQALGQGPQFIFQYYREEENGRGNFPPRFSGLQFPNYSSELNVNALELDDSALYLCASSLGVTGKGSYNEQFFGPGTRLTVL.

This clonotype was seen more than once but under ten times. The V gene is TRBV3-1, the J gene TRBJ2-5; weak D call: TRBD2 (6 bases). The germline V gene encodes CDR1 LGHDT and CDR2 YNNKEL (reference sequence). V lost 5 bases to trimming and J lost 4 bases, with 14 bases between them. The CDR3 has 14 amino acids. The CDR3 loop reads CASSLGRGVETQYF. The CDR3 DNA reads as TGTGCCAGCAGCTTGGGACGCGGGGTAGAGACCCAGTACTTC.

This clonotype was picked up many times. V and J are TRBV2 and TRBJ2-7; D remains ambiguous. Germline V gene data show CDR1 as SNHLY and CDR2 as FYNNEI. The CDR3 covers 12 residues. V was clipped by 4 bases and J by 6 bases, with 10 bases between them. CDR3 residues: CASSVVGSEQYF. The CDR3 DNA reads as TGTGCCAGCAGTGTAGTCGGCTCCGAGCAGTACTTC.

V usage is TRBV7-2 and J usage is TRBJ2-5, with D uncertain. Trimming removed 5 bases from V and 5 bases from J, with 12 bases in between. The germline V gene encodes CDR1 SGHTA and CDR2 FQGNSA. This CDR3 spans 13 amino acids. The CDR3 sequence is CASSPSFWETQYF. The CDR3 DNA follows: TGTGCCAGCAGCCCCTCTTTTTGGGAGACCCAGTACTTC.

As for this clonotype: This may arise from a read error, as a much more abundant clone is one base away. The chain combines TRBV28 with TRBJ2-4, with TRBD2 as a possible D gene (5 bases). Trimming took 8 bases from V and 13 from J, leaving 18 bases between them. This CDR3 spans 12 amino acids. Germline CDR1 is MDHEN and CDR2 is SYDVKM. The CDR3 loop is CASGNLASKQYF. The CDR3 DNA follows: TGTGCCAGCGGCAACCTAGCAAGCAAGCAGTACTTC.

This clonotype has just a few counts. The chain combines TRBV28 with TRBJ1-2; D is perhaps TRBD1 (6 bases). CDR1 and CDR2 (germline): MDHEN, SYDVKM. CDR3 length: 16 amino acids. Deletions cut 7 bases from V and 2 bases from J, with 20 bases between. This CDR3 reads CASTLGGGGMNYGYTF. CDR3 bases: TGTGCCAGCACTCTCGGGGGCGGGGGAATGAACTATGGCTACACCTTC.

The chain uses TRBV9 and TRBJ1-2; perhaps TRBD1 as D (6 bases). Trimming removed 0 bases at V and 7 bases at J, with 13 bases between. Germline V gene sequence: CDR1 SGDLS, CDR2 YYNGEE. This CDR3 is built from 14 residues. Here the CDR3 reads CASSVAGGGSGYTF. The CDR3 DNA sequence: TGTGCCAGCAGCGTAGCGGGGGGCGGGAGTGGCTACACCTTC.

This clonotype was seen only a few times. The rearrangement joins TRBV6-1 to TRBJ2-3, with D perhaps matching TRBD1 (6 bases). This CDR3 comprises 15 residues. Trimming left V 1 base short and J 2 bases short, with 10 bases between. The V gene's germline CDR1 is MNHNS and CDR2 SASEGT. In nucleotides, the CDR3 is TGTGCCAGCAGTGAAGAGGGGACACTCACAGATACGCAGTATTTT. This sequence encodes CASSEEGTLTDTQYF.

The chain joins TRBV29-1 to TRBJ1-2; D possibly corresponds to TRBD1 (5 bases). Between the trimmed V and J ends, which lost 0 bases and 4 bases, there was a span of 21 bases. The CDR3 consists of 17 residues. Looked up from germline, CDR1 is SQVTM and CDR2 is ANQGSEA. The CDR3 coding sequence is TGCAGCGTTGAAGAAGGAGGGACGGACGCCTCCGGCTATGGCTACACCTTC. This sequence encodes CSVEEGGTDASGYGYTF.

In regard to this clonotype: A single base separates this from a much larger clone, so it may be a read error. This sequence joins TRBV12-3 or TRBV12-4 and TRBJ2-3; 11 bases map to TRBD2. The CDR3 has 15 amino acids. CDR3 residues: CASSQTSGEADTEYF. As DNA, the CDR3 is TGTGCCAGCAGTCAGACTAGCGGGGAGGCAGATACGGAGTATTTT.

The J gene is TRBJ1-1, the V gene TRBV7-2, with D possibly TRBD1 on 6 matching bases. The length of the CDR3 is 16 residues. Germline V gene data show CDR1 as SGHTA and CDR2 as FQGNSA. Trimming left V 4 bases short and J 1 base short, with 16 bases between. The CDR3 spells CASSYRAGYSNTEAFF. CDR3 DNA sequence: TGTGCCAGCAGCTACAGGGCCGGGTATTCGAACACTGAAGCTTTCTTT.

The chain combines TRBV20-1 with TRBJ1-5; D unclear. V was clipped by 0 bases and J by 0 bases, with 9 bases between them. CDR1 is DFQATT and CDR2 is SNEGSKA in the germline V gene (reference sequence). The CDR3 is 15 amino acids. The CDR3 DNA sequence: TGCAGTGCTAGAGAAGTCCAGATTAGCAATCAGCCCCAGCATTTT. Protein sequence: CSAREVQISNQPQHF.

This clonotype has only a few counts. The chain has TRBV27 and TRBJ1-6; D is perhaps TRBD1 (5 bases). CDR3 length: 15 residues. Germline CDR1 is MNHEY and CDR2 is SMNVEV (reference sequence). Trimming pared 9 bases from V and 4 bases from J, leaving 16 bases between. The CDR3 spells CASLPGTDYNSPLHF. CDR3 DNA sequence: TGTGCCAGTCTTCCCGGGACCGATTATAATTCACCCCTCCACTTT.

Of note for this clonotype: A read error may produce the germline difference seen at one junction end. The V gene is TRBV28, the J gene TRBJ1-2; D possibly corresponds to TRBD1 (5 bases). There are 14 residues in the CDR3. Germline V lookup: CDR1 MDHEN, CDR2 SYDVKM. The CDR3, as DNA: TGTGCCAGCAGTTTATTCGCAGGGAACTATGGCCACACCTTC. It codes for CASSLFAGNYGHTF.

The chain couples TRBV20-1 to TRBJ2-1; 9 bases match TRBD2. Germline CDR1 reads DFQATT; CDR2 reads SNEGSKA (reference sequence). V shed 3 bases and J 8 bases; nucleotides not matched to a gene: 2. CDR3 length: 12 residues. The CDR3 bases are TGCAGTGCTAGGGGGACTAGCCATGAGCAGTTCTTC. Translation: CSARGTSHEQFF.

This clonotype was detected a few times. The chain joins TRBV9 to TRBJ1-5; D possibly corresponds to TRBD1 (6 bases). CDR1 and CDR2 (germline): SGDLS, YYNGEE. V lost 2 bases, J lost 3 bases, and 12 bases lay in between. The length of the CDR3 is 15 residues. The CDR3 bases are TGTGCCAGCAGCGTTTTGGGGGGGGCCAATCAGCCCCAGCATTTT. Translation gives CASSVLGGANQPQHF.

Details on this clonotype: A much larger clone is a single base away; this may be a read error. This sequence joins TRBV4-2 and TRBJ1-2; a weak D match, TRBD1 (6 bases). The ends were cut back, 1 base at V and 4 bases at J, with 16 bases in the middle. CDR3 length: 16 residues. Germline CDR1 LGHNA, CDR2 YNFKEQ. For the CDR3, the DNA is TGTGCCAGCAGCCAAGGAACTGGACAGACCGCCTATGGCTACACCTTC. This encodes CASSQGTGQTAYGYTF.

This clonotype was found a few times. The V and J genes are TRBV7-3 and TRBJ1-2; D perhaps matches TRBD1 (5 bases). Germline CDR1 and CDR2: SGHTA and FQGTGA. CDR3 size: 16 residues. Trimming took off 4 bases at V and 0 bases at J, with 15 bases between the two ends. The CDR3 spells CASSSGAAVANYGYTF. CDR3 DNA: TGTGCCAGCAGCTCCGGGGCAGCGGTAGCTAACTATGGCTACACCTTC.

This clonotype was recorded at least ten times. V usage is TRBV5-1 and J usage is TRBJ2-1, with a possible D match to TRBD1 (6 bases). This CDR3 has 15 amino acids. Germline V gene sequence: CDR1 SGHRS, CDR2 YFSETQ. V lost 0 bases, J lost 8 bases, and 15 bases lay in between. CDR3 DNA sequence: TGCGCCAGCAGCTTGGGTGACAGGTTGTCTGATGAGCAGTTCTTC. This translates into CASSLGDRLSDEQFF. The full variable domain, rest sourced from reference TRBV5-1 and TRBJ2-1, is KAGVTQTPRYLIKTRGQQVTLSCSPISGHRSVSWYQQTPGQGLQFLFEYFSETQRNKGNFPGRFSGRQFSNSRSEMNVSTLELGDSALYLCASSLGDRLSDEQFFGPGTRLTVL.

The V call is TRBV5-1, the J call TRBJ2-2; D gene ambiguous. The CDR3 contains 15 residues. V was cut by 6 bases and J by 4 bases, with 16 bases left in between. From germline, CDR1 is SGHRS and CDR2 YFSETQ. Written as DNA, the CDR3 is TGCGCCAGCACTATAGGGCCGGGCCTCACCGGGGAGCTGTTTTTT. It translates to CASTIGPGLTGELFF.

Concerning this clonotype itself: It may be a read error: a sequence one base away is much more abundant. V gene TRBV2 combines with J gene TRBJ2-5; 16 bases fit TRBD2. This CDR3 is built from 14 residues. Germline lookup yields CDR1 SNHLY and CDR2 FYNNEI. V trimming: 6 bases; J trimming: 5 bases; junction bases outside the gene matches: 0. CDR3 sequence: CASRGLAGGETQYF. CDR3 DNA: TGTGCCAGCAGGGGACTAGCGGGAGGGGAGACCCAGTACTTC.

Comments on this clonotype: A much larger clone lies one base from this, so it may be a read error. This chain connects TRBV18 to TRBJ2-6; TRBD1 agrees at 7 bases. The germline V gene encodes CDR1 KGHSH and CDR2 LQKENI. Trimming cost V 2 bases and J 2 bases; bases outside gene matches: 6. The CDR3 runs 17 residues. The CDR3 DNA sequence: TGTGCCAGCTCACCAAAACAGGGACAGACTGGGGCCAACGTCCTGACTTTC. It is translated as CASSPKQGQTGANVLTF. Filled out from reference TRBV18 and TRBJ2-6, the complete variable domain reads NAGVMQNPRHLVRRRGQEARLRCSPMKGHSHVYWYRQLPEEGLKFMVYLQKENIIDESGMPKERFSAEFPKEGPSILRIQQVVRGDSAAYFCASSPKQGQTGANVLTFGAGSRLTVL.

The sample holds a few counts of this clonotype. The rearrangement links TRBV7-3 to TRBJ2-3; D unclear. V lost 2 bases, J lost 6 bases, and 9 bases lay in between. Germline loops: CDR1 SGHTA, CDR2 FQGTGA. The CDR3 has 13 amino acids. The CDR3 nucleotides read TGTGCCAGCAGCTTACGACCCCTCGATACGCAGTATTTT. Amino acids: CASSLRPLDTQYF.

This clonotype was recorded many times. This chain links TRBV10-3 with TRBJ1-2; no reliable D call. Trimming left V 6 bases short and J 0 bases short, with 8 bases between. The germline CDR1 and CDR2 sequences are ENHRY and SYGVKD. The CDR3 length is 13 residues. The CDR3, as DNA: TGTGCCATCAGAGTTTCGACTAACTATGGCTACACCTTC. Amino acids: CAIRVSTNYGYTF.

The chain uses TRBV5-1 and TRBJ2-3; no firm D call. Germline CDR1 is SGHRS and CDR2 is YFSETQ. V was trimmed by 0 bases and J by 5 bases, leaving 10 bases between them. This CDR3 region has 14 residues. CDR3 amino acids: CASSLASSVDTQYF. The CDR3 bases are TGCGCCAGCAGCTTGGCCTCAAGCGTAGATACGCAGTATTTT.